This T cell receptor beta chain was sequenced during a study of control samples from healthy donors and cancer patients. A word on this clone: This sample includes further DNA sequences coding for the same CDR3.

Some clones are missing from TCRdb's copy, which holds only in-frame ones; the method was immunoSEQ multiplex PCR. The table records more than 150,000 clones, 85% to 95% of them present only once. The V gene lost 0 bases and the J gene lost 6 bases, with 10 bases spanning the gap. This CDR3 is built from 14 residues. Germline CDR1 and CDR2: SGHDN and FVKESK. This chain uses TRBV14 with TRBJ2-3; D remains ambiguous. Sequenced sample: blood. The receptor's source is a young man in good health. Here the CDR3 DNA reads TGTGCCAGCAGCCAAGAAGACTTCACGGATACGCAGTATTTT. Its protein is CASSQEDFTDTQYF.